This TCR beta chain was observed in a study of blood T cell repertoires in COVID-19. On the study more broadly: Material from acute and convalescent COVID-19 was sourced from the United States, Italy and Spain.

This CDR3 contains 11 residues. The V end lost 4 bases, the J end lost 10 bases, and 9 bases lay between the germline ends. In germline, CDR1 is SGHRS, CDR2 YFSETQ. In the original workflow: The assay estimated nucleated cells by amplifying reference gene primers. The table came from immunoSEQ multiplex PCR; TCRdb's copy has only in-frame clones and leaves some out. D and trimming come from the DNA, and the V and J calls and clone size come from that table. The data hold roughly 390,000 clones, with about 90% observed a single time. The V and J genes are TRBV5-1 and TRBJ2-1, with D perhaps matching TRBD1 (6 bases). The sequencing input was peripheral blood. The source of this sequence is a woman in her 30s with COVID-19, enrolled during active disease. The CDR3: CASSPGTEQFF. CDR3 coding DNA: TGCGCCAGCAGCCCGGGGACAGAGCAGTTCTTC.